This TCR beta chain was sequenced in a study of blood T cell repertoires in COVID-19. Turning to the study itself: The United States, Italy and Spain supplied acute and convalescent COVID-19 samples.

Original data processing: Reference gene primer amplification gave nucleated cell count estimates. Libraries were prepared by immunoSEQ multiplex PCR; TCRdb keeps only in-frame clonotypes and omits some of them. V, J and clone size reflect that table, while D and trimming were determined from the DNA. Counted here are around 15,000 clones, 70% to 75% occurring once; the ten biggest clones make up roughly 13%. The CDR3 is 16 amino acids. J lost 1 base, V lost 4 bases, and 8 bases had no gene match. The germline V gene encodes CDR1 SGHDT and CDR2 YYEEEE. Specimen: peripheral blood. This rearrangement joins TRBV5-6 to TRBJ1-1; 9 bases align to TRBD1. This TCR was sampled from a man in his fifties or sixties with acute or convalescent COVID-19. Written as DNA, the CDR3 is TGTGCCAGCAGCGTCCTAGTGGGACAGGGGAACACTGAAGCTTTCTTT. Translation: CASSVLVGQGNTEAFF.